The clone carrying this T cell receptor (beta chain) came up many times. These data originate in a study of T cells in Graves' hyperthyroidism and ophthalmopathy. TCR beta CDR3 region amplification was performed from RNA transcripts. RT-PCR in the first round (using the HTBI primer set) targeted the TCR CDR3. TCRdb re-analysed the multiplex PCR reads in MiXCR, keeping a single row per CDR3 protein. Of some 550,000 distinct CDR3 sequences listed, about a fifth are singletons. Stable disease denoted Graves' hyperthyroidism without ophthalmopathy progression within 18 months. The sequenced material came from blood. The TCR comes from a man aged 18 to 29 with Graves' hyperthyroidism.

The CDR3 here is CASSNTRDGVNSGNTIYF. In DNA form, the CDR3 reads TGTGCCAGCAGCAATACCCGGGACGGAGTAAACTCTGGAAACACCATATATTTT. The genes are TRBV9 and TRBJ1-3, with TRBD1 as a possible D gene (5 bases). CDR1 and CDR2 from the germline V gene are SGDLS and YYNGEE. The CDR3 loop spans 18 amino acids. Trimming removed 4 bases at V and 0 bases at J, with 20 bases between.